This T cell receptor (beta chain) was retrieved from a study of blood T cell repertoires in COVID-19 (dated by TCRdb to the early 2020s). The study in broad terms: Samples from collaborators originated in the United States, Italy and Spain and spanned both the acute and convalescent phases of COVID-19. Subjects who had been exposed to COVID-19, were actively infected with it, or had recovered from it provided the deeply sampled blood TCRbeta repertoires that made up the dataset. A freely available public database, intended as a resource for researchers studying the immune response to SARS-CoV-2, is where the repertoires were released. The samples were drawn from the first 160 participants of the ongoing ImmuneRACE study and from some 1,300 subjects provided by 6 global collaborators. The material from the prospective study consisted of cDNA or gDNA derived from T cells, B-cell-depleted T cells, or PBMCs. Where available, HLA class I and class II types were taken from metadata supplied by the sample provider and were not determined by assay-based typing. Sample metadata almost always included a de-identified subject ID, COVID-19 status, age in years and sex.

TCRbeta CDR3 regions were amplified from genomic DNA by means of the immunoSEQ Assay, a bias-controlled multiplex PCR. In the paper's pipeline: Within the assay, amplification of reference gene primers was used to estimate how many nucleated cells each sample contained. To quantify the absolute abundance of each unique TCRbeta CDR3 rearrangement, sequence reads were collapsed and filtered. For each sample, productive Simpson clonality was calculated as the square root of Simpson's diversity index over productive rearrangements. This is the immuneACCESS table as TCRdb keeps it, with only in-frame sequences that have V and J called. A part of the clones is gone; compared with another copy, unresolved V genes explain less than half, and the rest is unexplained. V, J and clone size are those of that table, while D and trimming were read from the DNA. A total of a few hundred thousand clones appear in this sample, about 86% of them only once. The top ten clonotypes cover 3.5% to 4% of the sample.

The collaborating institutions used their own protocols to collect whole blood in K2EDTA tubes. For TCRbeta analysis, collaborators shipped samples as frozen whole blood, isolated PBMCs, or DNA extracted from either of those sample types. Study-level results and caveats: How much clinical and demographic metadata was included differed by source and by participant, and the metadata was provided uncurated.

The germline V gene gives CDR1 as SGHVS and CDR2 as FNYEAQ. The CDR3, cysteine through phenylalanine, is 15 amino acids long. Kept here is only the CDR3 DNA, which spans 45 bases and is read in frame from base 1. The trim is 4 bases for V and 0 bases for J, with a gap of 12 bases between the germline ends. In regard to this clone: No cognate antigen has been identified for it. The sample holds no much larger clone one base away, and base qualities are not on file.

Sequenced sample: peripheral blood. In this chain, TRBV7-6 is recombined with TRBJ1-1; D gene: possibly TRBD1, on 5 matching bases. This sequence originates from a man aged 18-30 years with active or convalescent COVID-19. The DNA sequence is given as TGTGCCAGCAGCTCACAGACAGTCCTGAACACTGAAGCTTTCTTT. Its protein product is CASSSQTVLNTEAFF.